Following are 15 T cell receptor beta chains from one sample sequenced in a study of control samples from healthy donors and cancer patients. Assay: immunoSEQ multiplex PCR; the TCRdb copy retains only in-frame clones and omits some. This table has about 170,000 clones, 85% to 90% appearing once. Input material: blood. The receptors here all came from a woman aged 25 to 45 in good health.

The V gene is TRBV21-1, the J gene TRBJ1-5; TRBD1 was called by the table and not checked on the DNA. TRBV21-1 is reported as a pseudogene. The CDR3 contains 16 residues. CDR3: CASSKVWAASNQPQHF. CDR3 DNA sequence: TGTGCCAGCAGCAAAGTGTGGGCAGCTAGCAATCAGCCCCAGCATTTT.

The chain links TRBV5-1 to TRBJ1-5; 8 bases line up with TRBD1. V dropped 5 bases and J dropped 1; count of bases not matched to a gene: 5. This CDR3 spans 15 amino acids. From germline, CDR1 is SGHRS and CDR2 YFSETQ. The CDR3 region has the DNA TGCGCCAGCAGATTGACAGGGGCGAGCAATCAGCCCCAGCATTTT. Protein: CASRLTGASNQPQHF.

The V call is TRBV7-8, the J call TRBJ2-3; the match to TRBD2 covers 15 bases. The CDR3 runs to 17 residues. Per germline, CDR1 SGHVS and CDR2 FQNEAQ. V was pared by 5 bases and J by 2 bases, with 5 bases of the junction left unmatched. The CDR3 sequence is CASSGGTSGRYTDTQYF. The DNA for the CDR3 is TGTGCCAGCAGCGGGGGGACTAGCGGGAGGTACACAGATACGCAGTATTTT.

In DNA, the CDR3 is TGTGCCAGCAGTTTGGGGGCGAGGACTGAAGCTTTCTTT. It encodes CASSLGARTEAFF. The V call is TRBV27, the J call TRBJ1-1; TRBD1 is a possible D gene (6 bases). The V end was cut by 3 bases, the J end by 5 bases, with 10 bases between. The CDR3 length is 13 residues. The germline CDR1 and CDR2 sequences are MNHEY and SMNVEV (reference sequence).

This clone came up once. This sequence joins TRBV19 and TRBJ1-1; D not certain. V shed 2 bases and J shed 0 bases, with 4 bases lying between them. Germline lookup yields CDR1 LNHDA and CDR2 SQIVND (reference sequence). CDR3 size: 13 residues. The CDR3 reads CASSIYMNTEAFF. The CDR3 DNA is TGTGCCAGTAGTATATATATGAACACTGAAGCTTTCTTT.

The chain links TRBV19 to TRBJ1-1; 7 positions match TRBD1. The CDR3 covers 11 residues. Germline-derived CDR1 and CDR2 are LNHDA and SQIVND (reference sequence). Trimming removed 6 bases from V and 7 bases from J; junction bases left unmatched: 2. The DNA of the CDR3 is TGTGCCAGTAGGGACAGGTTTGAAGCTTTCTTT. Amino acids: CASRDRFEAFF. Filled out from reference TRBV19 and TRBJ1-1, the complete variable domain reads DGGITQSPKYLFRKEGQNVTLSCEQNLNHDAMYWYRQDPGQGLRLIYYSQIVNDFQKGDIAEGYSVSREKKESFPLTVTSAQKNPTAFYLCASRDRFEAFFGQGTRLTVV.

V is TRBV30 and J is TRBJ1-1; perhaps TRBD1 as D (5 bases). Germline-derived CDR1 and CDR2 are GTSNPN and SVGIG (reference sequence). With 2 bases removed from V and 2 bases from J, the gap between germline ends came to 6 bases. The CDR3 has 12 residues. The CDR3 DNA sequence: TGTGCCTGGAGTAGGGACAACACTGAAGCTTTCTTT. It is translated as CAWSRDNTEAFF.

The chain carries TRBV5-6 and TRBJ1-4; D not certain. V lost 0 bases to trimming and J lost 8 bases, with 14 bases between them. The CDR3 spans 15 residues. The germline V gene encodes CDR1 SGHDT and CDR2 YYEEEE. In nucleotides, the CDR3 is TGTGCCAGCAGCTTGGCGCCCGGGAGGGAGGAAAAACTGTTTTTT. Translation: CASSLAPGREEKLFF.

This clone turned up a few times. This chain links TRBV18 with TRBJ1-5, with unresolved D. The CDR3 spans 16 residues. Germline CDR1 is KGHSH and CDR2 is LQKENI. The germline V and J ends were trimmed by 3 bases and 2 bases, with 14 bases remaining between them. The CDR3 sequence: CASSPLGFGGNQPQHF. CDR3 in DNA: TGTGCCAGCTCACCCCTTGGGTTTGGGGGCAATCAGCCCCAGCATTTT.

The V and J genes are TRBV10-3 and TRBJ1-1; perhaps TRBD1 as D (5 bases). Germline CDR1 and CDR2: ENHRY and SYGVKD. Trimming removed 7 bases from V and 6 bases from J, with 18 bases in between. The CDR3 totals 14 residues. The CDR3 coding sequence is TGTGCCATCAAGGTCGCCAGGGAAGAGCCTGAAGCTTTCTTT. Translated: CAIKVAREEPEAFF.

The chain uses TRBV6-1 and TRBJ2-1; TRBD1 matches at 7 bases. This CDR3 spans 13 amino acids. The germline gives CDR1 MNHNS, CDR2 SASEGT. J was trimmed by 7 bases and V by 3 bases; bases with no gene match: 3. In DNA, the CDR3 is TGTGCCAGCAGTGACCTGACAGGGAATGAGCAGTTCTTC. This codes for CASSDLTGNEQFF.

The V and J genes are TRBV4-2 and TRBJ1-6; D is unclear. Germline V lookup: CDR1 LGHNA, CDR2 YNFKEQ. Trimming removed 0 bases at V and 10 bases at J, with 16 bases between. CDR3 length: 16 residues. CDR3 sequence: CASSQDRTGPRSPLHF. CDR3 in DNA: TGTGCCAGCAGCCAAGATCGGACCGGACCTAGGTCACCCCTCCACTTT.

This chain links TRBV30 with TRBJ1-1; unclear D gene. Germline CDR1 is GTSNPN and CDR2 is SVGIG (reference sequence). Deletions cut 2 bases from V and 1 base from J, with 8 bases between. The CDR3 spans 13 residues. The CDR3 DNA sequence: TGTGCCTGGAGTCCCCCAAGGAACACTGAAGCTTTCTTT. Its translation is CAWSPPRNTEAFF.

This clone came up once. J is TRBJ1-2 and V is TRBV4-1; unclear D gene. The germline V gene encodes CDR1 MGHRA and CDR2 YSYEKL. V was cut by 4 bases and J by 2 bases, with 11 bases left in between. This CDR3 contains 14 residues. The CDR3 spells CASSPNPQNYGYTF. The CDR3 nucleotides are TGCGCCAGCAGCCCCAATCCCCAGAACTATGGCTACACCTTC.

J is TRBJ1-6 and V is TRBV6-5; possibly TRBD1 for D (5 bases). The CDR3 is 13 residues long. CDR1 MNHEY and CDR2 SVGAGI come from the germline V gene. The V gene lost 8 bases and the J gene lost 4 bases, with 9 bases spanning the gap. The CDR3 DNA follows: TGTGCCAGCCGGAGGGGATATAATTCACCCCTCCACTTT. As protein: CASRRGYNSPLHF.